What follows are 5 T cell receptor beta chains derived from one specimen sequenced in a study of cytomegalovirus exposure and HLA in healthy donors. With 60 Vbeta and 13 Jbeta primers, the PCR was carried out. The assay was immunoSEQ multiplex PCR, and TCRdb's table has in-frame clones only and misses some. The sample holds 200,000 or so clones; about 90% are singletons and the top ten take around 0.21%. Sequenced sample: PBMCs. These TCRs come from a girl under three years old in good health and CMV-seronegative.

There are a few counts of this clone. This chain links TRBV6-5 with TRBJ2-3, with 12 bases identical to TRBD2. Germline loops: CDR1 MNHEY, CDR2 SVGAGI. V was clipped by 7 bases and J by 2 bases; unmatched bases: 4. The CDR3 spans 15 residues. This CDR3 reads CASILAGGPTDTQYF. The DNA of the CDR3 is TGTGCCAGCATACTAGCGGGAGGCCCCACAGATACGCAGTATTTT.

This clone came up a few times. The chain uses TRBV19 and TRBJ1-6; possible D gene TRBD1, 5 bases. This CDR3 has 15 amino acids. From germline, CDR1 is LNHDA and CDR2 SQIVND (reference sequence). V was cut by 7 bases and J by 8 bases, with 18 bases left in between. DNA of the CDR3: TGTGCCAGTAACTCAGGGCTCGATGTGGATTCACCCCTCCACTTT. Translated, it gives CASNSGLDVDSPLHF. Full variable domain (outside the CDR3, taken from reference TRBV19 and TRBJ1-6): DGGITQSPKYLFRKEGQNVTLSCEQNLNHDAMYWYRQDPGQGLRLIYYSQIVNDFQKGDIAEGYSVSREKKESFPLTVTSAQKNPTAFYLCASNSGLDVDSPLHFGNGTRLTVT.

V usage is TRBV7-9 and J usage is TRBJ1-1, with D possibly matching TRBD1 (5 bases). CDR1 SEHNR and CDR2 FQNEAQ come from the germline V gene (reference sequence). Trimming left V 0 bases short and J 5 bases short, with 10 bases between. This CDR3 contains 14 residues. The chain's CDR3 is CASSLADGGTEAFF. The CDR3 DNA sequence: TGTGCCAGCAGCTTAGCGGATGGGGGGACTGAAGCTTTCTTT.

This chain uses TRBV7-9 with TRBJ2-2; 9 bases fit TRBD1. The germline V gene encodes CDR1 SEHNR and CDR2 FQNEAQ (reference sequence). The V gene end was trimmed by 1 base and the J gene end by 1 base; junction bases not matched to a gene: 10. The CDR3 consists of 19 residues. CDR3 sequence: CASSLVSLGTGRNTGELFF. CDR3 sequence (DNA): TGTGCCAGCAGCTTAGTTTCCCTAGGGACAGGGAGGAACACCGGGGAGCTGTTTTTT.

This rearrangement joins TRBV7-9 to TRBJ2-7; 12 bases are a match to TRBD2. Germline V gene lookup returns CDR1 SEHNR and CDR2 FQNEAQ (reference sequence). The CDR3 has 16 amino acids. The V and J ends lost 3 bases and 5 bases, in that order; junction bases with no gene match: 8. In DNA form, the CDR3 reads TGTGCCAGCAGCTTCACGACTAGCGGGAGTATCCACGAGCAGTACTTC. The encoded protein is CASSFTTSGSIHEQYF.